This entry lists 22 T cell receptor beta chains sequenced from one sample in a study of T cells in Graves' hyperthyroidism and ophthalmopathy. RNA transcripts gave rise to amplified TCR beta CDR3 regions. Primed by the HTBI set, a first-round RT-PCR was run on the TCR CDR3. TCRdb reanalysed the multiplex PCR reads using MiXCR and keeps one entry per CDR3 protein. Of 300,000 to 400,000 distinct CDR3 sequences in the sample, roughly 20% were seen once. The sequenced sample consisted of blood. These receptor sequences come from a man younger than 35 with Graves' ophthalmopathy.

Ten or more counts support this clonotype. The rearrangement links TRBV2 to TRBJ2-1; 7 bases fit TRBD1. V was pared by 7 bases and J by 6 bases, with 3 bases of the junction left unmatched. The CDR3 spans 12 residues. The V gene's germline CDR1 is SNHLY and CDR2 FYNNEI. CDR3 sequence: CASTSGGNEQFF. CDR3 in DNA: TGTGCCAGCACTTCAGGGGGCAATGAGCAGTTCTTC.

This clonotype was detected once. V usage is TRBV5-6 and J usage is TRBJ2-1, with a weak D call TRBD1 (5 bases). The length of the CDR3 is 12 residues. Germline lookup yields CDR1 SGHDT and CDR2 YYEEEE. V lost 4 bases to trimming and J lost 7 bases, with 9 bases between them. The CDR3 here is CASSARVNEQFF. Here the CDR3 DNA reads TGTGCCAGCAGCGCCAGGGTTAATGAGCAGTTCTTC.

This clonotype was counted at least ten times. V usage is TRBV7-3 and J usage is TRBJ2-1; 7 nucleotides match TRBD1. V trimming: 5 bases; J trimming: 7 bases; junction bases outside the gene matches: 8. This CDR3 has 14 residues. Germline loops: CDR1 SGHTA, CDR2 FQGTGA. The CDR3 nucleotides are TGTGCCAGCAGCCCCGGACAGGTCGGAAATGAGCAGTTCTTC. The encoded protein is CASSPGQVGNEQFF.

V and J are TRBV5-6 and TRBJ1-2; 7 bases match TRBD1. Germline CDR1 and CDR2: SGHDT and YYEEEE. Losses at the gene ends were 4 bases for V and 8 bases for J; bases not matched to a gene: 8. This CDR3 is built from 13 residues. The CDR3 here is CASSGPTGLGYTF. The CDR3 nucleotides read TGTGCCAGCAGCGGGCCGACAGGGTTGGGCTACACCTTC.

This clonotype was recorded many times. The chain links TRBV3-1 to TRBJ2-7; 7 bases map to TRBD2. The V gene end was trimmed by 0 bases and the J gene end by 1 base; junction bases not matched to a gene: 12. The CDR3 spans 18 residues. Germline loops: CDR1 LGHDT, CDR2 YNNKEL (reference sequence). As DNA, the CDR3 is TGTGCCAGCAGCCAAGATAACGTAGGTAGCGGGTTATCCTACGAGCAGTACTTC. It encodes CASSQDNVGSGLSYEQYF.

The chain couples TRBV10-3 to TRBJ2-4; TRBD1 might be the D (6 bases). The length of the CDR3 is 18 residues. Deletions cut 2 bases from V and 3 bases from J, with 20 bases between. Per the germline V gene, CDR1 is ENHRY and CDR2 is SYGVKD. CDR3 nucleotides: TGTGCCATCAGTGAGGGCCCTGGGGGCGGTCTAGGCAAAAACATTCAGTACTTC. Protein product: CAISEGPGGGLGKNIQYF.

This clonotype was seen a few times. The chain joins TRBV11-2 to TRBJ1-2, with a weak D call TRBD1 (6 bases). The V gene's germline CDR1 is SGHAT and CDR2 FQNNGV. This CDR3 spans 15 amino acids. Trimming stripped 0 bases from V and 12 bases from J, with 20 bases between. In DNA, the CDR3 is TGTGCCAGCAGCTTAGATTCGTACAGGGAACGAGGGGACACCTTC. Its protein is CASSLDSYRERGDTF.

This clonotype was recorded many times. J is TRBJ2-1 and V is TRBV6-1; 9 bases match TRBD2. Germline-derived CDR1 and CDR2 are MNHNS and SASEGT. The CDR3 covers 19 residues. The trim removed 8 bases at V and 0 bases at J, leaving 17 bases unmatched. The CDR3 spells CASAPTGSGGLRSYNEQFF. CDR3 DNA: TGTGCCAGCGCCCCAACGGGTAGCGGGGGCCTCCGCTCCTACAATGAGCAGTTCTTC.

V and J are TRBV5-1 and TRBJ2-6, with D unclear. CDR1 SGHRS and CDR2 YFSETQ come from the germline V gene. V was shortened by 7 bases and J by 0 bases, with 11 bases between the two germline ends. This CDR3 is built from 15 residues. CDR3 region: CASGVGPSGANVLTF. CDR3 DNA: TGCGCCAGCGGGGTCGGGCCCTCTGGGGCCAACGTCCTGACTTTC.

This clonotype occurred many times. This chain uses TRBV11-1 with TRBJ2-2, with TRBD2 matching 10 bases. CDR1 is SGHAT and CDR2 is FQDESV in the germline V gene (reference sequence). V was pared by 5 bases and J by 5 bases, with 8 bases of the junction left unmatched. There are 16 residues in the CDR3. DNA of the CDR3: TGTGCCAGCAGCCTATTTGTACTAGCGGGAACCGGGGAGCTGTTTTTT. Protein: CASSLFVLAGTGELFF.

The CDR3 here is CASSEWGTSPNSPLHF. Written as DNA, the CDR3 is TGTGCCAGCAGTGAATGGGGGACATCCCCGAATTCACCCCTCCACTTT. V usage is TRBV13 and J usage is TRBJ1-6; perhaps TRBD1 as D (6 bases). Germline V gene lookup returns CDR1 PRHDT and CDR2 FYEKMQ (reference sequence). The CDR3 loop spans 16 amino acids. V shed 6 bases and J shed 7 bases, with 19 bases lying between them.

This sequence joins TRBV20-1 and TRBJ2-7; TRBD2 matches 8 bases. V shed 0 bases and J 3 bases; nucleotides not matched to a gene: 4. Germline V lookup: CDR1 DFQATT, CDR2 SNEGSKA (reference sequence). The length of the CDR3 is 14 residues. The CDR3 region has the DNA TGCAGTGCTAGAGAGTTGGCGGGGGGCTACGAGCAGTACTTC. Protein sequence: CSARELAGGYEQYF.

This chain connects TRBV4-1 to TRBJ2-7; D perhaps matches TRBD2 (6 bases). Between the trimmed V and J ends, which lost 1 base and 6 bases, there was a span of 13 bases. Looked up from germline, CDR1 is MGHRA and CDR2 is YSYEKL. This CDR3 contains 14 residues. CDR3 bases: TGCGCCAGCAGCCAAGTTTCCGGGGGTGGCGAGCAGTACTTC. Protein product: CASSQVSGGGEQYF.

This clonotype has at least ten counts. V usage is TRBV6-1 and J usage is TRBJ1-6, with 9 bases aligning to TRBD1. CDR3 length equals 16 residues. J lost 10 bases, V lost 5 bases, and 12 bases had no gene match. Germline-derived CDR1 and CDR2 are MNHNS and SASEGT. CDR3 nucleotides: TGTGCCAGCAGTTACTCTTCACAGGGGGCAGCATCACCCCTCCACTTT. This translates into CASSYSSQGAASPLHF.

This clonotype was detected ten times or more. This chain connects TRBV7-9 to TRBJ2-1; 8 bases match TRBD1. Trimming took 1 base from V and 5 from J; bases not matched to a gene: 7. Per the germline V gene, CDR1 is SEHNR and CDR2 is FQNEAQ (reference sequence). The CDR3 totals 16 residues. DNA for the CDR3: TGTGCCAGCAGCTTAGTAGGCCAGGGGGCCCACAATGAGCAGTTCTTC. This encodes CASSLVGQGAHNEQFF.

V is TRBV10-2 and J is TRBJ1-5; D unresolved. CDR3 length: 15 amino acids. CDR1 and CDR2 from the germline V gene are WSHSY and SAAADI. Trimming took off 2 bases at V and 7 bases at J, with 15 bases between the two ends. CDR3 sequence: CASSEGVSSGQPQHF. As DNA, the CDR3 is TGCGCCAGCAGTGAGGGGGTTTCCTCGGGACAGCCCCAGCATTTT.

The V gene is TRBV5-1, the J gene TRBJ2-4; D may be TRBD2 (7 bases). Germline V gene lookup returns CDR1 SGHRS and CDR2 YFSETQ. V was pared by 5 bases and J by 1 base, with 10 bases between. The CDR3 totals 14 residues. The CDR3 nucleotides read TGCGCCAGCAGTGGGGGGGCCGCCAAAAACATTCAGTACTTC. The encoded protein is CASSGGAAKNIQYF.

Only a few counts were recorded for this clonotype. V usage is TRBV29-1 and J usage is TRBJ1-5; TRBD1 is a possible D gene (6 bases). V was clipped by 6 bases and J by 13 bases, with 16 bases between them. The CDR3 length is 11 residues. CDR1 is SQVTM and CDR2 is ANQGSEA in the germline V gene. The CDR3 nucleotides are TGCAGCGTGTTGAAGGGGGGGGCACAGCATTTT. Protein sequence: CSVLKGGAQHF.

The V gene is TRBV6-2 or TRBV6-3, the J gene TRBJ2-1; a weak D match, TRBD2 (6 bases). CDR1 is MNHEY and CDR2 is SVGEGT in the germline V gene. The CDR3 length is 18 residues. V lost 0 bases and J lost 8, with 23 bases in between. The CDR3 nucleotides read TGTGCCAGCAGTTACTCGATTGTTTCCGCAGGGAGGTATCATGAGCAGTTCTTC. Encoded protein: CASSYSIVSAGRYHEQFF.

This clonotype was picked up many times. The chain combines TRBV3-1 with TRBJ1-1; no clear D gene. Trimming left V 0 bases short and J 5 bases short, with 10 bases between. CDR1 is LGHDT and CDR2 is YNNKEL in the germline V gene (reference sequence). The CDR3 has 14 residues. The CDR3 sequence is CASSQDNIRTEAFF. As DNA, the CDR3 is TGTGCCAGCAGCCAAGATAACATAAGGACTGAAGCTTTCTTT.

This chain connects TRBV5-1 to TRBJ2-7; 7 bases are a match to TRBD1. CDR1 and CDR2 from the germline V gene are SGHRS and YFSETQ. J was trimmed by 3 bases and V by 3 bases; bases with no gene match: 6. The CDR3 length is 14 residues. Here the CDR3 reads CASSWGTESYEQYF. The CDR3 DNA is TGCGCCAGCAGCTGGGGGACAGAAAGCTACGAGCAGTACTTC.

To note about this clonotype: A junction end diverges from the germline sequence, so it may reflect a read error. The J gene is TRBJ1-6, the V gene TRBV5-4, with D perhaps TRBD1 (5 bases). The germline V gene has CDR1 SGHNT and CDR2 YYREEE (reference sequence). The CDR3 spans 14 residues. Written as DNA, the CDR3 is TGTGCCAGCAGCTTAGACGGGGCCAATTCACCCCACCACTTT. It specifies CASSLDGANSPHHF.